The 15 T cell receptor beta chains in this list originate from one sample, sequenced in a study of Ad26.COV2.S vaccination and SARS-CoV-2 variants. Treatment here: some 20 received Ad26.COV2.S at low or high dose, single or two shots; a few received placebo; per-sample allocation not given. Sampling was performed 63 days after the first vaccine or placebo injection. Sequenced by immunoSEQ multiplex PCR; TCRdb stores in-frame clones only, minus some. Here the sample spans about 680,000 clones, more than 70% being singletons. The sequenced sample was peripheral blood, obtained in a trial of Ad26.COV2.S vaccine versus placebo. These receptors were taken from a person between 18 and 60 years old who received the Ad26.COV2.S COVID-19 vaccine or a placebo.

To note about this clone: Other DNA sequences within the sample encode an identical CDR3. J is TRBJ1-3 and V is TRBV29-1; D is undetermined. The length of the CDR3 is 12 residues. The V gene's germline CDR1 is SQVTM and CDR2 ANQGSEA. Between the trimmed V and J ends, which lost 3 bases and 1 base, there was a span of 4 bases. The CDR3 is CSVEVSGNTIYF. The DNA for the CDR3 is TGCAGCGTTGAGGTATCTGGAAACACCATATATTTT.

DNA of the CDR3: TGCGCCAGCAGCAGCGAACCAACAGGGGGCGGCACTGAAGCTTTCTTT. Its protein is CASSSEPTGGGTEAFF. The chain is built from TRBV5-1 and TRBJ1-1, with 9 bases aligning to TRBD1. V trimming: 4 bases; J trimming: 4 bases; junction bases outside the gene matches: 11. The germline gives CDR1 SGHRS, CDR2 YFSETQ. The CDR3 loop spans 16 amino acids.

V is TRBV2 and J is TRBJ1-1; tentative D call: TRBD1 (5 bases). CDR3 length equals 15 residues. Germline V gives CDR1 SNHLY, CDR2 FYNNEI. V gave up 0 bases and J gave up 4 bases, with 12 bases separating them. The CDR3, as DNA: TGTGCCAGCAGTGAAGCGGGGAGGGGCGGCACTGAAGCTTTCTTT. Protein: CASSEAGRGGTEAFF.

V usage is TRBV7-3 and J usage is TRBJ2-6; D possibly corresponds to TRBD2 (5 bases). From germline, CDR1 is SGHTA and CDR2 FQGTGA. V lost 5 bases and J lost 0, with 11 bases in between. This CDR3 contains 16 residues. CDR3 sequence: CASSLGGLSGANVLTF. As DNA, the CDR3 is TGTGCCAGCAGCCTTGGCGGACTCTCTGGGGCCAACGTCCTGACTTTC.

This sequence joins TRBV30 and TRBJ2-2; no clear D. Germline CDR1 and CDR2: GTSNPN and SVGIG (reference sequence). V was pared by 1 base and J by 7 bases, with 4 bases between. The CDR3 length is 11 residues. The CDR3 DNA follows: TGTGCCTGGAGTGGAGGCGGGGAGCTGTTTTTT. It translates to CAWSGGGELFF.

The CDR3 sequence: CATWGLAQETQYF. The CDR3 DNA reads as TGTGCCACTTGGGGACTAGCACAAGAGACCCAGTACTTC. The chain carries TRBV6-5 and TRBJ2-5; 9 nucleotides agree with TRBD2. Germline values: CDR1 MNHEY, CDR2 SVGAGI. Trimming removed 10 bases from V and 2 bases from J; junction bases left unmatched: 5. CDR3 length: 13 amino acids.

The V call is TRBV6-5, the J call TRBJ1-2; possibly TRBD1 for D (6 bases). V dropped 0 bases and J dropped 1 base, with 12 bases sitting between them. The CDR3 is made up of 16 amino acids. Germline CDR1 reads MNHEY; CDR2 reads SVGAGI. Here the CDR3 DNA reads TGTGCCAGCAGTTACTCGAGTGGGGGCCTTAACTATGGCTACACCTTC. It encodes CASSYSSGGLNYGYTF.

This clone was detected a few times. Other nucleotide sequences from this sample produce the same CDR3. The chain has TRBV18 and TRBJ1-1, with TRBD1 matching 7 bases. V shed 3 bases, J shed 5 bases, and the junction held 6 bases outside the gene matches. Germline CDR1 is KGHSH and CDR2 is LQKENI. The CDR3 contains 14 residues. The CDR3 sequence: CASSPRQGDTEAFF. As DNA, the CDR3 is TGTGCCAGCTCACCCAGACAGGGTGATACTGAAGCTTTCTTT.

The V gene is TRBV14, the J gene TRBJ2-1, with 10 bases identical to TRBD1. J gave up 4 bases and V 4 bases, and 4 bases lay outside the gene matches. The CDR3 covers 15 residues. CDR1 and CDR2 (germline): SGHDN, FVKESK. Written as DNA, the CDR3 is TGTGCCAGCAGCCGCGGGGGACAGGGGTACAATGAGCAGTTCTTC. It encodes CASSRGGQGYNEQFF.

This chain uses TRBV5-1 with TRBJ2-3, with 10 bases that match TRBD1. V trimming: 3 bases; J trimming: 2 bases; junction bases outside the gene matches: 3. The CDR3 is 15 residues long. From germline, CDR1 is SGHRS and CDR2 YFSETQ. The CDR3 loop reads CASSSTGGPTDTQYF. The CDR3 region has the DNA TGCGCCAGCAGCTCGACAGGGGGCCCCACAGATACGCAGTATTTT.

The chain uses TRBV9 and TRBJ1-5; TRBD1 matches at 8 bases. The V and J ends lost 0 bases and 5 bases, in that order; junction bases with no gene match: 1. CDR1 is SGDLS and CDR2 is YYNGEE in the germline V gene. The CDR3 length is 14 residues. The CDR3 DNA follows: TGTGCCAGCAGCGTAGGGACAGGGCATCAGCCCCAGCATTTT. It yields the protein CASSVGTGHQPQHF.

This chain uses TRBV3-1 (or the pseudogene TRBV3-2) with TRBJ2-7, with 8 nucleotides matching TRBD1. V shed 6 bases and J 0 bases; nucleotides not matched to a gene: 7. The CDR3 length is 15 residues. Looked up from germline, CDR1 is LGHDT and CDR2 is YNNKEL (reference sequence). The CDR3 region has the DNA TGTGCCAGCAGTCTAGACAGGGGAAGCTCCTACGAGCAGTACTTC. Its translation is CASSLDRGSSYEQYF.

The CDR3 DNA is TGTGCCAGCAGCTTGGTTGTTAACTCCGGTGGCTACACCTTC. It is translated as CASSLVVNSGGYTF. The chain carries TRBV5-6 and TRBJ1-2; the D is unclear. V was clipped by 0 bases and J by 7 bases, with 13 bases between them. Germline values: CDR1 SGHDT, CDR2 YYEEEE. This CDR3 has 14 residues.

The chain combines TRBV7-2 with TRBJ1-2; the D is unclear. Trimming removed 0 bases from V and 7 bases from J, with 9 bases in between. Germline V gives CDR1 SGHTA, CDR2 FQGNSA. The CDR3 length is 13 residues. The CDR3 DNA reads TGTGCCAGCAGCTTAGCCGGGAATGGTGGCTACACCTTC. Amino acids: CASSLAGNGGYTF.

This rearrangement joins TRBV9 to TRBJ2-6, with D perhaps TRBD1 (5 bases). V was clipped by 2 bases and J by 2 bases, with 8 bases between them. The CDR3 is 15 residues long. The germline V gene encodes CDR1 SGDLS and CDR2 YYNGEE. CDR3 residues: CASSVMGPGANVLTF. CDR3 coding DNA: TGTGCCAGCAGCGTTATGGGGCCTGGGGCCAACGTCCTGACTTTC.